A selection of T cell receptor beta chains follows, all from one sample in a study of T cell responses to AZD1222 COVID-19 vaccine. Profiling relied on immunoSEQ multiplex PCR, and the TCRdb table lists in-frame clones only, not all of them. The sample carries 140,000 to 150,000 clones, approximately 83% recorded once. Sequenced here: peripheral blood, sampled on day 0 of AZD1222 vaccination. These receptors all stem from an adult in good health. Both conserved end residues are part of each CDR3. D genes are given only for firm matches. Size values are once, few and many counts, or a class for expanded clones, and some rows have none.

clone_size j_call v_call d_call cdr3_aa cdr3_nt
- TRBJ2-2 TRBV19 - CASYFTGVTGELFF TGTGCCAGTTATTTTACCGGGGTCACCGGGGAGCTGTTTTTT
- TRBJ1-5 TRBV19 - CASKIGQDNQPQHF TGTGCCAGTAAAATCGGTCAGGACAATCAGCCCCAGCATTTT
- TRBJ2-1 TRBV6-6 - CASSWAGTNNEQFF TGTGCCAGCAGTTGGGCAGGGACGAACAATGAGCAGTTCTTC
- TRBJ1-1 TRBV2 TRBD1 CASSGQGPNTEAFF TGTGCCAGCAGTGGACAGGGACCGAACACTGAAGCTTTCTTT
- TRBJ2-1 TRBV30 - CAWSHSAGRGNEQFF TGTGCCTGGAGTCATTCCGCGGGTAGGGGGAATGAGCAGTTCTTC
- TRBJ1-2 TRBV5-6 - CASSLTGSNYGYTF TGTGCCAGCAGCTTGACAGGGTCGAACTATGGCTACACCTTC
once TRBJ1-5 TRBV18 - CASSPEFQPQHF TGTGCCAGCTCACCCGAATTTCAGCCCCAGCATTTT
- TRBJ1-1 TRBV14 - CASSPRTVRTEAFF TGTGCCAGCAGCCCTCGGACGGTCCGGACTGAAGCTTTCTTT
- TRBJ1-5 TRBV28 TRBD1 CASSPGTGLYSNQPQHF TGTGCCAGCAGTCCCGGGACAGGCCTGTATAGCAATCAGCCCCAGCATTTT
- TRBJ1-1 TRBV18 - CASSPFARETEAFF TGTGCCAGCTCACCCTTCGCTAGGGAGACTGAAGCTTTCTTT
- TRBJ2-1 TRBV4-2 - CASSLPVVDAGEQFF TGTGCCAGCAGCCTGCCGGTAGTCGACGCGGGTGAGCAGTTCTTC
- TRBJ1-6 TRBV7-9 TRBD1 CASSFPDRTNSPLHF TGTGCCAGCAGCTTCCCGGACAGGACTAATTCACCCCTCCACTTT
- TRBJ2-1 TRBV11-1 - CASSLGIGEQFF TGTGCCAGCAGCTTAGGTATCGGTGAGCAGTTCTTC
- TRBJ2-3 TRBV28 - CASSPSTDTQYF TGTGCCAGCAGCCCTAGCACAGATACGCAGTATTTT
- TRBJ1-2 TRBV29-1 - CSVDPYDVNYGYTF TGCAGCGTTGATCCCTACGACGTAAACTATGGCTACACCTTC
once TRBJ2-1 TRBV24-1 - CATSDSFSSYNEQFF TGTGCCACCAGTGATTCCTTCAGTTCCTACAATGAGCAGTTCTTC
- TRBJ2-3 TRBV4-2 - CASSQGGRDEDTQYF TGTGCCAGCAGCCAAGGGGGGCGGGATGAGGATACGCAGTATTTT
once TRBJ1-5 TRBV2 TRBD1 CASSADRGNQPQHF TGTGCCAGCAGCGCCGACAGGGGGAATCAGCCCCAGCATTTT
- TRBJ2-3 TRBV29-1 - CSVDRTDTQYF TGCAGCGTTGATCGGACAGATACGCAGTATTTT
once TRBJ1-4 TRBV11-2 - CASSARGRLVEKLFF TGTGCCAGCAGCGCCAGAGGTAGGCTGGTCGAAAAACTGTTTTTT
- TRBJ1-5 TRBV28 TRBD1 CASSPRQGTYSNQPQHF TGTGCCAGCAGTCCCCGACAGGGCACCTATAGCAATCAGCCCCAGCATTTT
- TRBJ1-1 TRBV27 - CASSLAPGLNTEAFF TGTGCCAGCAGTTTGGCTCCGGGGCTGAACACTGAAGCTTTCTTT
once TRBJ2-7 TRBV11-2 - CASSLGQITYEQYF TGTGCCAGCAGCTTAGGTCAGATTACCTACGAGCAGTACTTC
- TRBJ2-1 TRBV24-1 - CATSRGVEQFF TGTGCCACCAGTCGAGGGGTTGAGCAGTTCTTC
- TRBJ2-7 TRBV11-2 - CASSLNGGTYEQYF TGTGCCAGCAGCTTAAATGGAGGTACCTACGAGCAGTACTTC
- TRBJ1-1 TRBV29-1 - CSVVRSRFESGEAFF TGCAGCGTTGTGAGGAGCCGTTTCGAATCAGGGGAAGCTTTCTTT
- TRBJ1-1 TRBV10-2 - CASRRGGRVYTNTEAFF TGCGCCAGCAGGAGGGGGGGCAGGGTTTATACGAACACTGAAGCTTTCTTT
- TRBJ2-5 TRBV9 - CASSVAPIAEETQYF TGTGCCAGCAGCGTAGCTCCGATCGCCGAAGAGACCCAGTACTTC
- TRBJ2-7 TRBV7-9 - CASSLRVSDSYEQYF TGTGCCAGCAGCTTAAGGGTTTCTGATTCCTACGAGCAGTACTTC
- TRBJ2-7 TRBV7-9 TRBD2 CASSLTSGGYEQYF TGTGCCAGCAGCTTAACTAGCGGGGGCTACGAGCAGTACTTC
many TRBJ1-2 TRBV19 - CASSREAYGYTF TGTGCCAGTAGTAGGGAGGCTTATGGCTACACCTTC
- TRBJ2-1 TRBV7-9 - CASSLVDSTNNEQFF TGTGCCAGCAGCTTAGTGGACAGCACTAACAATGAGCAGTTCTTC
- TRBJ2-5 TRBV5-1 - CASSLTGGETQYF TGCGCCAGCAGCTTGACTGGGGGAGAGACCCAGTACTTC
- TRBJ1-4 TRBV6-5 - CASSYSVATNEKLFF TGTGCCAGCAGTTACTCGGTGGCAACTAATGAAAAACTGTTTTTT
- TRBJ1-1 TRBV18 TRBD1 CASSPGQGMNTEAFF TGTGCCAGCTCACCCGGACAGGGGATGAACACTGAAGCTTTCTTT
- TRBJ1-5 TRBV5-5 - CASSFMGDQPQHF TGTGCCAGCAGCTTTATGGGGGATCAGCCCCAGCATTTT
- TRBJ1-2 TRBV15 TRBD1 CATSRDLEGANGYTF TGTGCCACCAGCAGAGATCTTGAGGGGGCAAATGGCTACACCTTC
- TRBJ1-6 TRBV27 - CASSSSPRGDSPLHF TGTGCCAGCAGTTCCTCCCCAAGAGGGGATTCACCCCTCCACTTT
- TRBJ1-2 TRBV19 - CASSPRVGAGGYTF TGTGCCAGTAGCCCCCGTGTGGGGGCAGGAGGCTACACCTTC
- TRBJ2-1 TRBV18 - CASSPLLLEDNEQFF TGTGCCAGCTCACCACTGCTACTAGAAGACAATGAGCAGTTCTTC
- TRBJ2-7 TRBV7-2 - CASSISSYEQYF TGTGCCAGCAGCATTAGCTCCTACGAGCAGTACTTC
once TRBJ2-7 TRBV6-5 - CASSVRGTGTGQYF TGTGCCAGCAGCGTTCGCGGAACAGGGACGGGGCAGTACTTC
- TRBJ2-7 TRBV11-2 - CASSRNWDPIREQYF TGTGCCAGCAGCCGAAACTGGGACCCTATTAGAGAGCAGTACTTC
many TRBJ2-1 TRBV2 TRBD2 CASSATSGSDEQFF TGTGCCAGCAGTGCGACTAGCGGGAGTGATGAGCAGTTCTTC
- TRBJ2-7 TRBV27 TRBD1 CATRQGIYEQYF TGTGCCACCCGACAGGGTATCTACGAGCAGTACTTC